This T cell receptor (beta chain) was sequenced for a study of read filtering for tumor transcriptome and immune sequencing. The overall study: The cohort had roughly 17 men and 14 to 15 women aged roughly 45 to 90, mean about 68 years. Per sample, TCR-region reads ranged about 4 to 11 million by IR-seq, about 85 to 1,400 by RNA-seq.

Notes on the study in general: Compared with RNA-seq, IR-seq gave much higher clonotype depth and reliability. Single-read clonotypes: about 83% of IR-seq clonotypes (roughly 4% of reads), 74.6% of RNA-seq clonotypes (less than 50% of reads).

This clonotype was seen at least ten times. The antigen is unknown. CDR1 is SGHTA, CDR2 FQGNSA, per germline. This CDR3 contains 16 residues. V lost 1 base to trimming and J lost 0 bases; unmatched junction nucleotides: 0. Molecular barcoded adaptors covering alpha/delta and beta/gamma chains were used on approximately 400 ng RNA. From the reads, TCRdb called clonotypes with MiXCR, one entry per CDR3 protein. The sample has about 130,000 distinct CDR3 sequences, around 13% seen once. The chain has TRBV7-2 and TRBJ2-1; 10 nucleotides align to TRBD1. The source of this sequence is a donor older than 35 with multiple myeloma. What was sequenced was a population of CD138-negative cells sorted from bone marrow. The CDR3, as DNA: TGTGCCAGCAGCTTAGGACAGGGGGCCTCCTACAATGAGCAGTTCTTC. Its translation is CASSLGQGASYNEQFF.